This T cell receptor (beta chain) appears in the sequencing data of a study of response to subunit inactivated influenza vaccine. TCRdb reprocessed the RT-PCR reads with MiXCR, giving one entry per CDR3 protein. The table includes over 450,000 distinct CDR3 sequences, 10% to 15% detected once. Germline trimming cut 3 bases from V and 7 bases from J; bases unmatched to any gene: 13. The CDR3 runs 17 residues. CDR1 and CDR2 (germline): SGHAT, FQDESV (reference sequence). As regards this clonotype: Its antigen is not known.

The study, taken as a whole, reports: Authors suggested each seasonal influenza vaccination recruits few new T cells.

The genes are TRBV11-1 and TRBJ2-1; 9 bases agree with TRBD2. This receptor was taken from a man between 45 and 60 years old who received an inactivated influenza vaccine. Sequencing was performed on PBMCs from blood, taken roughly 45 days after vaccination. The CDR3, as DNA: TGTGCCAGCAGCTTCCGCCCTAGCGGGACGGGGTATAATGAGCAGTTCTTC. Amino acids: CASSFRPSGTGYNEQFF.